This TCR beta chain was captured by sequencing in a study of glioma-infiltrating T cells. Findings and limits, study-wide: Tissue-blood divergence was below expectation in non-neoplastic patients, above in gliomas.

TCR alpha and beta CDR3 regions were amplified from RNA using iRepertoire nested multiplex PCR. Tissue mRNA or PBMC total RNA, about 85-400 ng, went into one-step reverse transcription and amplification. TCRdb reanalysed the multiplex PCR reads using MiXCR and keeps one entry per CDR3 protein. The data hold about 130,000 distinct CDR3 sequences, with approximately 25% observed a single time. Points on this clonotype: Its antigen is unidentified.

Germline CDR1 and CDR2: MNHGY and SVAAGI. The CDR3 loop spans 12 amino acids. V was cut by 11 bases and J by 3 bases, with 13 bases left in between. The chain combines TRBV6-9 with TRBJ1-2; D is unresolved. The sample consisted of glioma tissue, nonneoplastic brain tissue, or PBMCs (not recorded which). This receptor was identified in a human donor with low-grade glioma or glioblastoma, undergoing nonglioma brain surgery, or in good health (not recorded which). CDR3 sequence: CAVSYLDYGYTF. The CDR3 coding sequence is TGTGCCGTCAGTTACCTGGACTATGGCTACACCTTC.